Reported below is one TCR beta chain. Its antigen remains undetermined. Base qualities are missing; no much larger clone stands one base away. The library came from the immunoSEQ multiplex PCR assay. In TCRdb, the immuneACCESS table is reduced to in-frame sequences with V and J assigned. These tables do not hold every clone; where another copy was compared, an unresolved V gene accounts for under half, and the others remain unexplained. This sample comprises tens of thousands of clones, 95% to 98% of them detected only once. Of the sample, approximately 0.17% falls within the top ten clones. The record originates from a study of technical replicates of blood from several donors (dated by TCRdb to 2016 to 2017). Trimmed from V: 6 bases; trimmed from J: 2 bases; junction bases lacking a gene match: 7. CDR1 and CDR2 were assigned from the germline V gene as SGHNT and YENEEA. Including the terminal cysteine and phenylalanine, the CDR3 comprises 16 residues. This entry keeps only the CDR3 DNA: 48 bases, framed from base 1.

The sample comprised T cells isolated from PBMCs. This TCR was sampled from a human donor in good health. The chain joins TRBV11-3 to TRBJ2-2, and TRBD1 aligns with 9 junction nucleotides. The CDR3 reads as follows: CASRNTGGGNTGELFF. The bases are TGTGCCAGCAGGAACACAGGGGGCGGAAACACCGGGGAGCTGTTTTTT.